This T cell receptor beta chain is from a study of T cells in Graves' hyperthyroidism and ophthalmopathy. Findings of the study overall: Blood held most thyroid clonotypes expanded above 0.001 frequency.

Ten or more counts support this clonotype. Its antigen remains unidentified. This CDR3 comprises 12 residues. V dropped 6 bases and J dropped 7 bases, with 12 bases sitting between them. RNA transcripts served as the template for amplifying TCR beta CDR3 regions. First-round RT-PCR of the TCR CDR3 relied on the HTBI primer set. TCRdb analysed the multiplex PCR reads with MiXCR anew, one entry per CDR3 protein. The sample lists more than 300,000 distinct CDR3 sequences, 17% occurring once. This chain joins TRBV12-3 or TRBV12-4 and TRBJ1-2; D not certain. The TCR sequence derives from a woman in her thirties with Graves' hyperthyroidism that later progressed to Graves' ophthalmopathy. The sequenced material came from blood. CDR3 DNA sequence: TGTGCCAGCAGACCTGGACGTTTTGGCTACACCTTC. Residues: CASRPGRFGYTF.